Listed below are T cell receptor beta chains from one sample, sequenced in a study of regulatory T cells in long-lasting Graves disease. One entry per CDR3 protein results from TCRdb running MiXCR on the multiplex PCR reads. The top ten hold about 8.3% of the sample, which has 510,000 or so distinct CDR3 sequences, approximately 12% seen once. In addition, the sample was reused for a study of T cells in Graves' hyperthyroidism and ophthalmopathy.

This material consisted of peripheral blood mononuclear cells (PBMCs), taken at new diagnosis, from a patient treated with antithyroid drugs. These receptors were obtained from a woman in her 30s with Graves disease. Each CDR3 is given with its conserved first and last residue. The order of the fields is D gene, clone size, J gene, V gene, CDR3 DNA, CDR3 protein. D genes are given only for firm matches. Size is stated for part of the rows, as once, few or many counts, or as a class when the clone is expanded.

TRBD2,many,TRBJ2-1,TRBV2,TGTGCCAGCAGTGAGGTAGCGGGAGTTTACAATGAGCAGTTCTTC,CASSEVAGVYNEQFF
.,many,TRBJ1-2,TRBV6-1,TGTGCCAGCAGCCGCTTTTTGGGGGAGGGCTATGGCTACACCTTC,CASSRFLGEGYGYTF
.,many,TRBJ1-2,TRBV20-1,TGCAGTGCTAGCTGGGGAGATGGCTACACCTTC,CSASWGDGYTF
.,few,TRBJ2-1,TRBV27,TGTGCCGGCGAGGACTCCAAGGATGAGCAGTTCTTC,CAGEDSKDEQFF
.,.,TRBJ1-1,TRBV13,TGTGCCAGCAGCCACGTCCGGGCCCGGATGAACACTGAAGCTTTCTTT,CASSHVRARMNTEAFF
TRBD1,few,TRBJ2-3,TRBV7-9,TGTGCCAGCAACTCAGGGGGTATGAGCACAGATACGCAGTATTTT,CASNSGGMSTDTQYF
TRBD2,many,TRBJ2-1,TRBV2,TGTGCCAGCAGTGAAAGACTAGCGGGATTCAGGCAGTTCTTC,CASSERLAGFRQFF
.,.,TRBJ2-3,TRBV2,TGTGCCAGCACGTTCCAGCGTAAAGATACGCAGTATTTT,CASTFQRKDTQYF
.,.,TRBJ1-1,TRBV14,TGTGCCAGCAGCCAAATAGACACTGAAGCTTTCTTT,CASSQIDTEAFF
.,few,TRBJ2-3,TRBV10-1,TGCGCCAGCAGTGAGGCCCGACTCCATACGCAGTATTTT,CASSEARLHTQYF
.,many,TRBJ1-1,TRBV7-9,TGTGCCAGCAGCTTAGGCACGAACACTGAAGCTTTCTTT,CASSLGTNTEAFF
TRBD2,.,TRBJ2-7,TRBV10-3,TGTGCCATCAGTGAGGTAGCGGGAGGGCCGGGGTCCTACGAGCAGTACTTC,CAISEVAGGPGSYEQYF
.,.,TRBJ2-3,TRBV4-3,TGCGCCAGCAGCCAAGATTCCCGGGTTTGGACAGATACGCAGTATTTT,CASSQDSRVWTDTQYF
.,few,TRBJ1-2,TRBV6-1,TGTGCCAGCATCACGGGGGGCGGAGGAGACTATGGCTACACCTTC,CASITGGGGDYGYTF
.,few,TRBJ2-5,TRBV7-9,TGTGCCAGCAGCTACACAGGAGAGACCCAGTACTTC,CASSYTGETQYF
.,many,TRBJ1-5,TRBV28,TGTGCCAGCAGTTTTAGGGGGGCTGGCAATCAGCCCCAGCATTTT,CASSFRGAGNQPQHF
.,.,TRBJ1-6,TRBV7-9,TGTGCCAGCAGCTTAGGTTCCCAGGGCGTTAATTCACCCCTCCACTTT,CASSLGSQGVNSPLHF
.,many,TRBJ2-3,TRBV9,TGTGCCAGCAGCCCATGGACCGCTAGCACAGATACGCAGTATTTT,CASSPWTASTDTQYF
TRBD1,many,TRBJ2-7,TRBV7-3,TGTGCCAGCAGCTGGACAGGGGGGTACGAGCAGTACTTC,CASSWTGGYEQYF
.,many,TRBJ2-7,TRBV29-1,TGCAGCGTTATTGGGTTATCCTACGAGCAGTACTTC,CSVIGLSYEQYF
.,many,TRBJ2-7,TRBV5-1,TGCGCCAGCAGCTTGGAGGCTAGCTTCGAATACGAGCAGTACTTC,CASSLEASFEYEQYF
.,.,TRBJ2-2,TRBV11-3,TGTGCCAGCAGCTTCGGGACTCCCGGGGAGCTGTTTTTT,CASSFGTPGELFF
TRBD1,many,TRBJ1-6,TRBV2,TGTGCCAGCAGGGGAGACAGGGGAAATTCACCCCTCCACTTT,CASRGDRGNSPLHF
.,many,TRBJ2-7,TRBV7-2,TGTGCCAGCAGCTTGGCCGCCAACTACGAGCAGTACTTC,CASSLAANYEQYF
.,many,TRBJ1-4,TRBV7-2,TGTGCCAGCAGCTTAAACTCCGTCGAAAAACTGTTTTTT,CASSLNSVEKLFF
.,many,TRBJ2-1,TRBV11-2,TGTGCCAGCAGCTTATTTAAGCAGCCTGGGTATGAGCAGTTCTTC,CASSLFKQPGYEQFF
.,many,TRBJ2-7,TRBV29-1,TGCAGCGTCGCCGGTGGACAAAGTTTCTACGAGCAGTACTTC,CSVAGGQSFYEQYF
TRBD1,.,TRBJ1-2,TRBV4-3,TGCGCCAGCAGCCAAAGGGCCTCAGGGGGCGCGGGGGGCTACACCTTC,CASSQRASGGAGGYTF
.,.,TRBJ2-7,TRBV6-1,TGTGCCATCGAGGTAGGCGAGCAGTACTTC,CAIEVGEQYF
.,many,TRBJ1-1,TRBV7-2,TGTGCCAGCAGCCCGACGGTCGAAGGCACTGAAGCTTTCTTT,CASSPTVEGTEAFF
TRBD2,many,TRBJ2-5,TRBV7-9,TGTGCCAGCAGCTTAGTTGTGATAGCGGGAACCCGAGAGACCCAGTACTTC,CASSLVVIAGTRETQYF
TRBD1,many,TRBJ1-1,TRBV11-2,TGTGCCAGCAGCCCGAGGGACAGTGAAGCTTTCTTT,CASSPRDSEAFF
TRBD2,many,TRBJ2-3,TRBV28,TGTGCCAGCAGTCTGGGACTAGGAAACCCGTATTTT,CASSLGLGNPYF
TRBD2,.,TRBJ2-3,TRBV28,TGTGCCAGCAGTTTCGATAGCGGGTTGAGAGATACGCAGTATTTT,CASSFDSGLRDTQYF
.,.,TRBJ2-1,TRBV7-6,TGTGCCAGCAGCTTAGACGGGGTGGCCTATAATGAGCAGTTCTTC,CASSLDGVAYNEQFF
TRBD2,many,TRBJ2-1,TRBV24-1,TGTGCCACCAGTGAACAGAGCGGGAGTAGAGGTAATGAGCAGTTCTTC,CATSEQSGSRGNEQFF
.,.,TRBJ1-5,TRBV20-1,TGCAGTGCTAGAGCCGGGGGGGCGCGCAATCAGCCCCAGCATTTT,CSARAGGARNQPQHF
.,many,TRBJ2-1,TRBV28,TGTGCCAGCAGTTTATACCAGGGTTACGGCAATGAGCAGTTCTTC,CASSLYQGYGNEQFF
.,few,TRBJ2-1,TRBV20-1,TGCAGTGCTTGGGACCGATACAATGAGCAGTTCTTC,CSAWDRYNEQFF
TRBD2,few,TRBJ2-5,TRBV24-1,TGTGCCACCAGTGGGCCACAGGGGACTAGCGGGAGCCACCAAGAGACCCAGTACTTC,CATSGPQGTSGSHQETQYF
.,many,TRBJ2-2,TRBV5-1,TGCGCCAGCAGCTCGCTAACAGGGACGAGTACCGGGGAGCTGTTTTTT,CASSSLTGTSTGELFF
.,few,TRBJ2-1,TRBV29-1,TGCAGCGTTGTGGGACGGAGGGTGGCGGCGGAGCAGTTCTTC,CSVVGRRVAAEQFF
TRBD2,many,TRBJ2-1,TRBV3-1,TGTGCCAGCAGCCGTTGGACTAGCGGGAGGATCAACAATGAGCAGTTCTTC,CASSRWTSGRINNEQFF
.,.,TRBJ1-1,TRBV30,TGTGCCTGGACCGTAGGTGGAACTGAAGCTTTCTTT,CAWTVGGTEAFF
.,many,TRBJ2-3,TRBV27,TGTGCCAGCACCACTCACCCGGGAGATACGCAGTATTTT,CASTTHPGDTQYF
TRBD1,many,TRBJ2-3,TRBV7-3,TGTGCCAGCAGCTCGGACAGGGGAACCACAGATACGCAGTATTTT,CASSSDRGTTDTQYF
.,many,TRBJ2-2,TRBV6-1,TGTGCCACCCGACCCGGGGTGGCCGGGGAGCTGTTTTTT,CATRPGVAGELFF
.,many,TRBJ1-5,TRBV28,TGTGCCAGCAGTCCAATAAACAGGGTTGGACAGCCCCAGCATTTT,CASSPINRVGQPQHF
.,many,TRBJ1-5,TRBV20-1,TGCAGTATCGCATCAGGGTTCTTACCCAATCAGCCCCAGCATTTT,CSIASGFLPNQPQHF
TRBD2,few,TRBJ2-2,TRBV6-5,TGTGCCAGCAGTTACGCGACTAGCGGGAGGGGAAAGAACACCGGGGAGCTGTTTTTT,CASSYATSGRGKNTGELFF
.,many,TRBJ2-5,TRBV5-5,TGTGCCAGCAATTTGACTCCAGGGGAAGGAGAGACCCAGTACTTC,CASNLTPGEGETQYF
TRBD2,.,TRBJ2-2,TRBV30,TGTGCCTGGATTGCCTCCGGGACTAGATACACCGGGGAGCTGTTTTTT,CAWIASGTRYTGELFF
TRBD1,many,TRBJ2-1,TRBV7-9,TGTGCCAGCAGCCACTCCCCACAGGGGGGCTACAATGAGCAGTTCTTC,CASSHSPQGGYNEQFF